The 21 T cell receptor beta chains presented below share a single source sample, sequenced in a study of cytomegalovirus exposure and HLA in healthy donors. PCR employed 60 Vbeta and 13 Jbeta primers. The method was immunoSEQ multiplex PCR; TCRdb's version includes in-frame clones alone and lacks a portion of them. The sample records 130,000 to 150,000 clones, roughly three quarters being singletons. The material sequenced was PBMCs. These receptor sequences come from a woman aged 40 to 55 in good health and CMV-seropositive.

On this clone itself: Other DNA sequences within the sample encode an identical CDR3. V is TRBV5-1 and J is TRBJ1-1, with unresolved D. This CDR3 contains 14 residues. The germline V gene has CDR1 SGHRS and CDR2 YFSETQ. V shed 0 bases and J shed 1 base, with 7 bases lying between them. DNA of the CDR3: TGCGCCAGCAGCTTGGGCGGAGGGAACACTGAAGCTTTCTTT. Protein product: CASSLGGGNTEAFF.

The rearrangement uses TRBV5-1 and TRBJ2-5; maybe TRBD1 (6 bases). The closer fit of TRBJ2-7 to the DNA end suggests the J call may be wrong. CDR1 SGHRS and CDR2 YFSETQ come from the germline V gene. The CDR3 sequence is 14 residues long. For the CDR3, the DNA is TGCGCCAGCAGCTACGGTACAGGGATCTACGAGCAGTACTTC. As protein: CASSYGTGIYEQYF.

V gene TRBV18 combines with J gene TRBJ2-5; D may be TRBD2 (6 bases). The CDR3 sequence is 14 residues long. Germline values: CDR1 KGHSH, CDR2 LQKENI. V was shortened by 0 bases and J by 7 bases, with 12 bases between the two germline ends. CDR3 DNA: TGTGCCAGCTCACCACCGGGACTGGGGGGGACCCAGTACTTC. Residues: CASSPPGLGGTQYF.

V gene TRBV5-1 combines with J gene TRBJ1-4; 10 bases align to TRBD1. This CDR3 is built from 14 residues. V lost 3 bases, J lost 7 bases, and 3 bases stayed unmatched. The V gene's germline CDR1 is SGHRS and CDR2 YFSETQ. The CDR3 reads CASSSGQGSEKLFF. The CDR3 DNA is TGCGCCAGCAGCTCGGGACAGGGGAGTGAAAAACTGTTTTTT.

This clone came up a few times. The chain employs TRBV5-6 and TRBJ1-2, with TRBD1 identical over 7 bases. Germline V lookup: CDR1 SGHDT, CDR2 YYEEEE. The CDR3 is made up of 12 amino acids. Trimming at V came to 5 bases and at J to 8 bases, leaving 6 bases not matched to a gene. CDR3: CASRLQGLGYTF. In DNA form, the CDR3 reads TGTGCCAGCAGGTTACAGGGGCTAGGCTACACCTTC. The complete variable domain, with remaining parts taken from reference TRBV5-6 and TRBJ1-2, reads DAGVTQSPTHLIKTRGQQVTLRCSPKSGHDTVSWYQQALGQGPQFIFQYYEEEERQRGNFPDRFSGHQFPNYSSELNVNALLLGDSALYLCASRLQGLGYTFGSGTRLTVV.

The CDR3 DNA follows: TGTGCCAGCAGTGGGGGACTTCTTACGCAGTATTTT. Its protein product is CASSGGLLTQYF. The J gene is TRBJ2-3, the V gene TRBV6-1; TRBD2 might be the D (6 bases). The CDR3 has 12 residues. Per the germline V gene, CDR1 is MNHNS and CDR2 is SASEGT. Trimming left V 4 bases short and J 8 bases short, with 10 bases between.

The chain carries TRBV28 and TRBJ1-1; D may be TRBD1 (5 bases). The CDR3 is made up of 15 amino acids. Between the trimmed V and J ends, which lost 7 bases and 5 bases, there was a span of 20 bases. Germline V CDR1 and CDR2: MDHEN, SYDVKM. This chain's CDR3 is CASISSGGGLTEAFF. The CDR3 coding sequence is TGTGCCAGCATATCCTCGGGGGGAGGCCTAACTGAAGCTTTCTTT.

The CDR3 DNA reads as TGTGCCAGCAGTCCCCAGTCAGGGGGGAGGAACGAGCAGTACTTC. This translates into CASSPQSGGRNEQYF. The J gene is TRBJ2-7, the V gene TRBV28; D perhaps matches TRBD1 (7 bases). Germline values: CDR1 MDHEN, CDR2 SYDVKM. The CDR3 has 15 amino acids. Trimming cost V 5 bases and J 5 bases, with 19 bases left between them. Full variable domain (missing parts from reference TRBV28 and TRBJ2-7): DVKVTQSSRYLVKRTGEKVFLECVQDMDHENMFWYRQDPGLGLRLIYFSYDVKMKEKGDIPEGYSVSREKKERFSLILESASTNQTSMYLCASSPQSGGRNEQYFGPGTRLTVT.

The V and J genes are TRBV9 and TRBJ2-5, with TRBD2 matching over 9 bases. This CDR3 region has 16 residues. Germline V gene sequence: CDR1 SGDLS, CDR2 YYNGEE. The V gene end was trimmed by 1 base and the J gene end by 4 bases; junction bases not matched to a gene: 8. The CDR3 region is CASSVSSGVLGETQYF. The CDR3 DNA sequence: TGTGCCAGCAGCGTATCTAGCGGGGTTTTAGGAGAGACCCAGTACTTC.

DNA for the CDR3: TGCGCCAGCAGCTTGGAACCGGGTCATCAAGAGACCCAGTACTTC. It specifies CASSLEPGHQETQYF. V and J are TRBV5-1 and TRBJ2-5; D not resolved. Germline lookup yields CDR1 SGHRS and CDR2 YFSETQ. V lost 0 bases, J lost 2 bases, and 11 bases lay in between. CDR3 length: 15 residues.

The rearrangement joins TRBV10-2 to TRBJ2-3, with 7 bases identical to TRBD1. Trimming removed 11 bases from V and 2 bases from J; junction bases left unmatched: 10. The CDR3 is made up of 14 amino acids. Germline V CDR1 and CDR2: WSHSY, SAAADI. CDR3 loop: CALGGQDPTDTQYF. The CDR3 coding sequence is TGCGCCTTGGGCGGACAGGACCCCACAGATACGCAGTATTTT.

The chain uses TRBV5-4 and TRBJ1-2; D is ambiguous. The CDR3 contains 14 residues. CDR1 and CDR2 (germline): SGHNT, YYREEE (reference sequence). V shed 4 bases and J shed 2 bases, with 12 bases lying between them. The CDR3 region is CASSKGTENYGYTF. In DNA form, the CDR3 reads TGTGCCAGCAGCAAAGGAACGGAGAACTATGGCTACACCTTC.

The chain has TRBV27 and TRBJ1-2, with D perhaps TRBD1 (5 bases). The CDR3 is made up of 15 amino acids. Trimming left V 1 base short and J 2 bases short, with 11 bases between. The V gene's germline CDR1 is MNHEY and CDR2 SMNVEV (reference sequence). The CDR3 DNA reads as TGTGCCAGCAGTTTATGGGCGGGGACCAACTATGGCTACACCTTC. Amino acid sequence: CASSLWAGTNYGYTF.

The rearrangement links TRBV10-2 to TRBJ1-1; D is unresolved. V was trimmed by 6 bases and J by 1 base, leaving 9 bases between them. The CDR3 consists of 13 residues. Germline V lookup: CDR1 WSHSY, CDR2 SAAADI. CDR3 sequence reads: CASRVTENTEAFF. DNA of the CDR3: TGCGCCAGCAGGGTAACAGAGAACACTGAAGCTTTCTTT.

The gene calls are TRBV4-1 and TRBJ2-5; the D gene is possibly TRBD2 (6 bases). Trimming took 0 bases from V and 10 from J, leaving 15 bases between them. The CDR3 sequence is 14 residues long. Germline V gives CDR1 MGHRA, CDR2 YSYEKL. The CDR3 sequence is CASSQELEGWGQYF. CDR3 sequence (DNA): TGCGCCAGCAGCCAAGAGTTGGAGGGCTGGGGCCAGTACTTC.

Concerning this clone itself: One junction end disagrees with the germline gene, perhaps due to a read error. This CDR3 is also generated by other DNA sequences in the sample. The chain employs TRBV5-6 and TRBJ2-2; 7 nucleotides agree with TRBD1. The CDR3 is 14 amino acids. Germline values: CDR1 SGHDT, CDR2 YYEEEE. In DNA, the CDR3 is TGCGCCAGCAGCTGGGGACAGTTCACCGGGGAGCTGTTTTTT. Protein product: CASSWGQFTGELFF.

This clone came up once. The chain joins TRBV21-1 to TRBJ2-1; whether TRBD1, the table's D call, matches the DNA was not checked. TRBV21-1 constitutes a pseudogene. This CDR3 has 16 residues. The CDR3 region is CASRHQENTFYNEQFF. The CDR3 nucleotides are TGTGCCAGCAGACATCAGGAAAACACCTTCTACAATGAGCAGTTCTTC.

The CDR3 loop is CASSRTSVVYEQYF. As DNA, the CDR3 is TGTGCCAGCAGCCGAACTAGCGTGGTCTACGAGCAGTACTTC. J is TRBJ2-5 and V is TRBV2; 7 bases are shared with TRBD2. The J call is in doubt because the DNA end fits TRBJ2-7 better. The germline V gene encodes CDR1 SNHLY and CDR2 FYNNEI. The CDR3 runs to 14 residues.

In this sample, this clone turned up a few times. The genes are TRBV2 and TRBJ2-7; the match to TRBD2 covers 8 bases. CDR1 is SNHLY, CDR2 FYNNEI, per germline. V lost 6 bases to trimming and J lost 0 bases; unmatched junction nucleotides: 7. CDR3 size: 15 residues. In DNA form, the CDR3 reads TGTGCCAGCAGGGACCTAGCGGGCGGCTCCTACGAGCAGTACTTC. This translates into CASRDLAGGSYEQYF.

This clone is a singleton in its sample. The CDR3 here is CASSLGGLNTEAFF. The CDR3, as DNA: TGTGCCAGCAGCTTGGGAGGTTTGAACACTGAAGCTTTCTTT. This chain uses TRBV7-3 with TRBJ1-1; D remains unclear. V gave up 3 bases and J gave up 0 bases, with 8 bases separating them. Germline values: CDR1 SGHTA, CDR2 FQGTGA. There are 14 residues in the CDR3.

This sequence joins TRBV29-1 and TRBJ2-7; D is possibly TRBD1 (6 bases). The CDR3 consists of 12 residues. The germline V gene encodes CDR1 SQVTM and CDR2 ANQGSEA. The ends were cut back, 6 bases at V and 2 bases at J, with 11 bases in the middle. The CDR3 DNA follows: TGCAGCGTCATAAAGGGGGCCTACGAGCAGTACTTC. It is translated as CSVIKGAYEQYF.